This T cell receptor beta chain was retrieved from a study of memory CD4+ T cells and cytomegalovirus serostatus. Turning to the study itself: Healthy Belgian adult donors included roughly ten CMV-positive and some 23 CMV-negative people.

Generated by immunoSEQ multiplex PCR, the TCRdb table keeps only in-frame clones and is missing some. Of around 40,000 clones detected, 78% appear once; the ten largest clones hold 0.78%. The sort gate was single viable CD3+CD4+CD8-CD45RO+ cells for memory CD4+ T cells. Between the trimmed V and J ends, which lost 5 bases and 2 bases, there was a span of 18 bases. CDR1 is SGHVS, CDR2 FNYEAQ, per germline. CDR3 length: 16 residues. Sequences were obtained from memory CD4+ T cells from blood. The chain links TRBV7-6 to TRBJ2-5; TRBD2 might be the D (6 bases). This receptor was taken from an adult in good health and CMV-seronegative. The CDR3 sequence: CASSALALRGQETQYF. As DNA, the CDR3 is TGTGCCAGCAGCGCGCTGGCCCTCCGGGGGCAAGAGACCCAGTACTTC.